Following are 27 T cell receptor beta chains from one sample sequenced in a study of long-term antiretroviral therapy in people with HIV. Survey-level immunoSEQ v3.0 assays were run. Assay used: immunoSEQ multiplex PCR; TCRdb lists only in-frame clones, some missing. The sample contains about 16,000 clones, roughly 75% of which appear only once. The sequencing used unsorted PBMCs, collected 1.5 years before starting antiretroviral therapy. The source is a woman aged 50 to 60 with HIV.

This clone occurred once. V usage is TRBV6-5 and J usage is TRBJ2-3, with D possibly being TRBD2 (5 bases). This CDR3 region has 13 residues. The ends were cut back, 7 bases at V and 6 bases at J, with 14 bases in the middle. Germline CDR1 and CDR2: MNHEY and SVGAGI. CDR3 sequence (DNA): TGTGCCAGCAAATTACGAGGGCACGATACGCAGTATTTT. Translation gives CASKLRGHDTQYF.

The V gene is TRBV6-5, the J gene TRBJ2-1, with D possibly being TRBD2 (6 bases). The CDR3 has 14 amino acids. Trimming stripped 3 bases from V and 12 bases from J, with 18 bases between. Looked up from germline, CDR1 is MNHEY and CDR2 is SVGAGI. DNA for the CDR3: TGTGCCAGCAGTTATTCCGGCGCGGCGGAGGGGCAGTTCTTC. This codes for CASSYSGAAEGQFF.

V and J are TRBV5-1 and TRBJ2-5; tentative D call: TRBD2 (7 bases). Germline V lookup: CDR1 SGHRS, CDR2 YFSETQ. V was clipped by 1 base and J by 0 bases, with 10 bases between them. The length of the CDR3 is 15 residues. In DNA form, the CDR3 reads TGCGCCAGCAGCTTGACGGGGGGCTACCAAGAGACCCAGTACTTC. Residues: CASSLTGGYQETQYF.

The rearrangement uses TRBV12-5 and TRBJ2-2, with a possible D match to TRBD2 (5 bases). V was cut by 8 bases and J by 1 base, with 11 bases left in between. CDR1 LGHNT and CDR2 FRNRAP come from the germline V gene. This CDR3 is built from 14 residues. The CDR3 loop reads CASRERENTGELFF. The CDR3, as DNA: TGTGCTAGTCGGGAACGGGAGAACACCGGGGAGCTGTTTTTT.

The rearrangement joins TRBV4-2 to TRBJ1-6; D not resolved. Germline assignment: CDR1 LGHNA and CDR2 YNFKEQ. This CDR3 region has 13 residues. V dropped 4 bases and J dropped 8 bases, with 9 bases sitting between them. The CDR3 DNA reads as TGTGCCAGCAGCCCGCAAACGGATTCACCCCTCCACTTT. It encodes CASSPQTDSPLHF.

The chain links TRBV25-1 to TRBJ1-2; D is perhaps TRBD1 (6 bases). Germline V gene sequence: CDR1 MGHDK, CDR2 SYGVNS. Trimming removed 9 bases from V and 0 bases from J, with 17 bases in between. The CDR3 loop spans 15 amino acids. The CDR3 reads CASENSGEANYGYTF. CDR3 nucleotide sequence: TGTGCCAGTGAGAATTCAGGGGAGGCTAACTATGGCTACACCTTC.

The chain links TRBV6-5 to TRBJ1-3; D may be TRBD1 (5 bases). From germline, CDR1 is MNHEY and CDR2 SVGAGI. Trimming removed 0 bases from V and 4 bases from J, with 13 bases in between. This CDR3 is 16 amino acids long. In DNA form, the CDR3 reads TGTGCCAGCAGTTACTCGCCAGGGACGTCCGGAAACACCATATATTTT. Translated, it gives CASSYSPGTSGNTIYF.

CDR3 residues: CASSQAPDGVADTQYF. The DNA for the CDR3 is TGTGCCAGCAGCCAAGCCCCAGACGGGGTCGCAGATACGCAGTATTTT. J is TRBJ2-3 and V is TRBV4-2; a weak D match, TRBD2 (5 bases). Germline assignment: CDR1 LGHNA and CDR2 YNFKEQ. V lost 1 base and J 4 bases, leaving 15 bases between the germline ends. The CDR3 runs 16 residues.

CDR3 region: CASSQDPMANYGYTF. The CDR3 bases are TGCGCCAGCAGCCAAGATCCCATGGCTAACTATGGCTACACCTTC. This chain connects TRBV4-1 to TRBJ1-2; D is undetermined. V dropped 0 bases and J dropped 0 bases, with 8 bases sitting between them. The CDR3 length is 15 residues. Germline V gene lookup returns CDR1 MGHRA and CDR2 YSYEKL.

The V call is TRBV19, the J call TRBJ2-3; 11 bases are a match to TRBD1. V lost 2 bases, J lost 3 bases, and 4 bases stayed unmatched. Germline V gene sequence: CDR1 LNHDA, CDR2 SQIVND (reference sequence). This CDR3 is built from 16 residues. CDR3 amino acids: CASSIRTGGGTDTQYF. The DNA for the CDR3 is TGTGCCAGTAGTATACGGACAGGGGGCGGGACAGATACGCAGTATTTT.

V usage is TRBV5-1 and J usage is TRBJ2-3; D call uncertain. V was trimmed by 0 bases and J by 6 bases, leaving 5 bases between them. Looked up from germline, CDR1 is SGHRS and CDR2 is YFSETQ. The CDR3 is 12 residues long. The CDR3 DNA sequence: TGCGCCAGCAGCTTGGTTTCCGATACGCAGTATTTT. Translation gives CASSLVSDTQYF.

The gene calls are TRBV25-1 and TRBJ1-1; D gene ambiguous. The V gene lost 2 bases and the J gene lost 1 base, with 14 bases spanning the gap. Germline CDR1 MGHDK, CDR2 SYGVNS. The CDR3 spans 16 residues. The chain's CDR3 is CASSEGHNKENTEAFF. CDR3 in DNA: TGTGCCAGCAGTGAAGGGCACAACAAGGAGAACACTGAAGCTTTCTTT. Together with reference TRBV25-1 and TRBJ1-1, the CDR3 gives the full variable domain: EADIYQTPRYLVIGTGKKITLECSQTMGHDKMYWYQQDPGMELHLIHYSYGVNSTEKGDLSSESTVSRIRTEHFPLTLESARPSHTSQYLCASSEGHNKENTEAFFGQGTRLTVV.

This clone was recorded a few times. V gene TRBV5-5 combines with J gene TRBJ1-2; D is possibly TRBD1 (6 bases). This CDR3 spans 18 amino acids. Germline-derived CDR1 and CDR2 are SGHKS and YYEKEE (reference sequence). Trimming cost V 0 bases and J 4 bases, with 22 bases left between them. In DNA form, the CDR3 reads TGTGCCAGCAGCTTGGTGGGGGGACACACAACCCTCGGCTATGGCTACACCTTC. Protein product: CASSLVGGHTTLGYGYTF.

This rearrangement joins TRBV15 to TRBJ2-7, with a tentative D call TRBD2 (6 bases). V shed 0 bases and J shed 11 bases, with 14 bases lying between them. Germline V lookup: CDR1 LNHNV, CDR2 YYDKDF (reference sequence). The CDR3 extends over 13 amino acids. The CDR3 sequence is CATSREIEGGKYF. The CDR3 DNA reads TGTGCCACCAGCAGAGAGATTGAGGGCGGGAAGTACTTC.

This chain connects TRBV10-3 to TRBJ2-5; 11 bases agree with TRBD2. The junction had 7 bases not matched to a gene; V was cut back by 4 bases and J by 3 bases. Germline CDR1 and CDR2: ENHRY and SYGVKD. CDR3 size: 16 residues. In DNA form, the CDR3 reads TGTGCCATCAGTGGGACGACTAGCGGGGTGAAAGAGACCCAGTACTTC. Translation: CAISGTTSGVKETQYF.

This clone is deemed medium-sized. The genes are TRBV5-1 and TRBJ2-2; D ambiguous. The CDR3 covers 11 residues. Per the germline V gene, CDR1 is SGHRS and CDR2 is YFSETQ. Trimming pared 2 bases from V and 6 bases from J, leaving 2 bases between. The CDR3 loop reads CASSFAGELFF. In nucleotides, the CDR3 is TGCGCCAGCAGCTTCGCCGGGGAGCTGTTTTTT.

This chain connects TRBV2 to TRBJ2-5, with D hard to call. This CDR3 is 13 amino acids long. Between the trimmed V and J ends, which lost 11 bases and 1 base, there was a span of 14 bases. The V gene's germline CDR1 is SNHLY and CDR2 FYNNEI. The CDR3 nucleotides are TGTGCCTCTTGCGGCCAGTTCCAAGAGACCCAGTACTTC. Protein: CASCGQFQETQYF. Based on the CDR3 plus reference TRBV2 and TRBJ2-5, the full variable domain is EPEVTQTPSHQVTQMGQEVILRCVPISNHLYFYWYRQILGQKVEFLVSFYNNEISEKSEIFDDQFSVERPDGSNFTLKIRSTKLEDSAMYFCASCGQFQETQYFGPGTRLLVL.

This clone was observed a handful of times. The chain links TRBV27 to TRBJ2-5; the D gene could be TRBD1 or TRBD2 (5 bases each). Germline CDR1 is MNHEY and CDR2 is SMNVEV (reference sequence). The V and J ends lost 1 base and 3 bases respectively, with 12 bases between them. The CDR3 consists of 15 residues. CDR3 sequence (DNA): TGTGCCAGCAGTTTATACTGGGGGTTTGAAGAGACCCAGTACTTC. Translated: CASSLYWGFEETQYF.

The chain uses TRBV30 and TRBJ1-1, with TRBD1 matching over 7 bases. The CDR3 consists of 16 residues. V lost 0 bases and J lost 1; bases outside the gene matches: 8. Germline V lookup: CDR1 GTSNPN, CDR2 SVGIG (reference sequence). CDR3 nucleotides: TGTGCCTGGAGTGTAGTCCCGGGACAGCAGAACACTGAAGCTTTCTTT. This translates into CAWSVVPGQQNTEAFF.

V usage is TRBV4-1 and J usage is TRBJ1-3; D is unresolved. From germline, CDR1 is MGHRA and CDR2 YSYEKL. Trimming stripped 2 bases from V and 4 bases from J, with 6 bases between. The CDR3 has 13 residues. In DNA form, the CDR3 reads TGCGCCAGCAGCCAACCCGCCGGAAACACCATATATTTT. It yields the protein CASSQPAGNTIYF.

The table lists this clone with a few counts. The rearrangement uses TRBV21-1 and TRBJ1-3. TRBV21-1 is given as a pseudogene. The CDR3 contains 15 residues. This CDR3 is CASSKGSEEGNTIYF. The CDR3 DNA follows: TGTGCCAGCAGCAAAGGATCTGAGGAGGGAAACACCATATATTTT.

The chain links TRBV15 to TRBJ1-6; D remains ambiguous. The germline V and J ends were trimmed by 5 bases and 15 bases, with 14 bases remaining between them. The CDR3 length is 12 residues. Germline-derived CDR1 and CDR2 are LNHNV and YYDKDF (reference sequence). The CDR3 DNA reads TGTGCCACCAGCCTAGGGTCTGGAGTCCTCCACTTT. Translating gives CATSLGSGVLHF.

This clone appeared a few times. The chain recombines TRBV27 with TRBJ1-5, with 10 bases aligning to TRBD1. This CDR3 contains 14 residues. Germline-derived CDR1 and CDR2 are MNHEY and SMNVEV (reference sequence). The trim removed 6 bases at V and 6 bases at J, leaving 5 bases unmatched. CDR3 DNA sequence: TGTGCCAGCAGGGGAGGGACAGGGGTTCAGCCCCAGCATTTT. This codes for CASRGGTGVQPQHF.

This chain uses TRBV30 with TRBJ2-6, with D tentatively TRBD1 (6 bases). The CDR3 runs to 17 residues. The germline V and J ends were trimmed by 2 bases and 0 bases, with 14 bases remaining between them. Germline V gives CDR1 GTSNPN, CDR2 SVGIG (reference sequence). CDR3 sequence: CAWSTGLALSGANVLTF. The CDR3 region has the DNA TGTGCCTGGAGTACAGGGTTAGCCCTCTCTGGGGCCAACGTCCTGACTTTC.

The rearrangement joins TRBV27 to TRBJ2-2; TRBD1 matches 8 bases. The CDR3 length is 16 residues. Germline assignment: CDR1 MNHEY and CDR2 SMNVEV (reference sequence). The J segment lost 5 bases and the V segment lost 6 bases, leaving 11 bases of the junction unmatched. In DNA, the CDR3 is TGTGCCAGCAGGATGGGAAACAGGGGGTGGACCGGGGAGCTGTTTTTT. Its protein product is CASRMGNRGWTGELFF.

This clone was detected once. The chain is built from TRBV5-1 and TRBJ2-2; D not resolved. Germline CDR1 and CDR2: SGHRS and YFSETQ. The V end lost 4 bases, the J end lost 2 bases, and 24 bases lay between the germline ends. This CDR3 is built from 19 residues. CDR3 bases: TGCGCCAGCAGCCAACAAAGCAGGTTCCAAACCCGAAACACCGGGGAGCTGTTTTTT. Protein sequence: CASSQQSRFQTRNTGELFF.

This clone was recorded only once. The chain has TRBV19 and TRBJ2-6, with 10 nucleotides matching TRBD1. Germline V lookup: CDR1 LNHDA, CDR2 SQIVND (reference sequence). After removal of 7 bases from V and 0 bases from J, the junction contained 6 bases not matched to a gene. The CDR3 sequence is 17 residues long. The CDR3 DNA sequence: TGTGCCAGTAACCGTAGGACAGGGGGCTCTGGGGCCAACGTCCTGACTTTC. This codes for CASNRRTGGSGANVLTF.